Listed here is a single T cell receptor beta chain. The antigen is undetermined. Time point of the sample: baseline, week 1 (first vaccination visit). Treatment reported: pre-vaccination baseline after standard-of-care therapy. The sample originates from a study of a mutant IDH1 vaccine in newly diagnosed glioma. Study-level background: Patients were pretreated with radiotherapy, temozolomide, or both, mostly both. General study findings and limits: Pseudoprogression seemingly bore no relation to changes in top peripheral T cell clonotypes.

The data were produced by immunoSEQ multiplex PCR, yet TCRdb's version contains in-frame clones alone and is incomplete. This table holds 45,000 to 70,000 clones, 80% to 95% found once. Trimming cost V 2 bases and J 3 bases, with 11 bases left between them. The CDR3 extends over 15 amino acids. The germline V gene encodes CDR1 MGHRA and CDR2 YSYEKL. This sequence joins TRBV4-1 and TRBJ1-5; D may be TRBD1 (6 bases). The material was PBMCs, obtained from a glioma patient treated with radiotherapy, temozolomide or both. This TCR was sampled from a man aged 50 to 60 with glioma. The CDR3 DNA follows: TGCGCCAGCAGCCAACGGGACACCTCCAATCAGCCCCAGCATTTT. Translating gives CASSQRDTSNQPQHF.